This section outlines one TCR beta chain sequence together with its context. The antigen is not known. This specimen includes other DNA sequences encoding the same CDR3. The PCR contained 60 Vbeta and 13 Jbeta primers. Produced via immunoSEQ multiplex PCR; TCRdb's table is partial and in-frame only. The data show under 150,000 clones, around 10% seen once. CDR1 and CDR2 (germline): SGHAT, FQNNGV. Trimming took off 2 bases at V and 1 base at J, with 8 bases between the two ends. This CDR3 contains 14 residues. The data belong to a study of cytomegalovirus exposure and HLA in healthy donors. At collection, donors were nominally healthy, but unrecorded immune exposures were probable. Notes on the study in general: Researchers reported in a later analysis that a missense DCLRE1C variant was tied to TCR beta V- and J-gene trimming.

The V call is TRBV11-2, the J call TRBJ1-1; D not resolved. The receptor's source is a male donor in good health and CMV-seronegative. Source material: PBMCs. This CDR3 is CASSLLGRNTEAFF. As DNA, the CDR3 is TGTGCCAGCAGCTTATTGGGCAGGAACACTGAAGCTTTCTTT. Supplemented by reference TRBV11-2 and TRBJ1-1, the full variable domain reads EAGVAQSPRYKIIEKRQSVAFWCNPISGHATLYWYQQILGQGPKLLIQFQNNGVVDDSQLPKDRFSAERLKGVDSTLKIQPAKLEDSAVYLCASSLLGRNTEAFFGQGTRLTVV.